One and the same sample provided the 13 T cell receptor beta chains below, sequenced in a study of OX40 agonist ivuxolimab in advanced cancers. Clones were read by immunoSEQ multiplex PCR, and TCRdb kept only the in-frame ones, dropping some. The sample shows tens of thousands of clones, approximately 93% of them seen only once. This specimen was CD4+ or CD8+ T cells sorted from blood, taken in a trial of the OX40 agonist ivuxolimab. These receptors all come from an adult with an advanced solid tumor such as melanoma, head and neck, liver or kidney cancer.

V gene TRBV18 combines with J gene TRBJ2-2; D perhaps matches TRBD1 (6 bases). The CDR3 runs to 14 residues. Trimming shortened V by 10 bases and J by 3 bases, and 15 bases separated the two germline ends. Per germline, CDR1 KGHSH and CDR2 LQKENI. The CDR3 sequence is CATSRDTYTGELFF. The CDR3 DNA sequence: TGTGCCACCTCTCGGGACACCTACACCGGGGAGCTGTTTTTT.

CDR3 region: CASSPEGQGSHQPQHF. The CDR3 DNA reads as TGTGCCAGCAGTCCGGAGGGACAGGGGAGTCATCAGCCCCAGCATTTT. The rearrangement links TRBV28 to TRBJ1-5, with 10 bases identical to TRBD1. With 5 bases clipped from V and 5 bases from J, the junction kept 9 bases outside the gene matches. This CDR3 is 16 amino acids long. Germline V gene sequence: CDR1 MDHEN, CDR2 SYDVKM. The full variable domain, rest sourced from reference TRBV28 and TRBJ1-5, is DVKVTQSSRYLVKRTGEKVFLECVQDMDHENMFWYRQDPGLGLRLIYFSYDVKMKEKGDIPEGYSVSREKKERFSLILESASTNQTSMYLCASSPEGQGSHQPQHFGDGTRLSIL.

CDR3 amino acids: CASSLGSGGTDTQYF. In nucleotides, the CDR3 is TGCGCCAGCAGCTTGGGGAGCGGGGGCACAGATACGCAGTATTTT. The V and J genes are TRBV5-1 and TRBJ2-3; TRBD2 matches 7 bases. V was pared by 0 bases and J by 1 base, with 2 bases of the junction left unmatched. The CDR3 totals 15 residues. The germline V gene encodes CDR1 SGHRS and CDR2 YFSETQ.

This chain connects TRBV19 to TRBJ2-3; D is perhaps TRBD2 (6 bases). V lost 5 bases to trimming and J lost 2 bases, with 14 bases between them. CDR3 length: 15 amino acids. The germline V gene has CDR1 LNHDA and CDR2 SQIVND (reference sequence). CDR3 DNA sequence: TGTGCCAGTAGTGGAGCGGGTCCTCACACAGATACGCAGTATTTT. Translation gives CASSGAGPHTDTQYF.

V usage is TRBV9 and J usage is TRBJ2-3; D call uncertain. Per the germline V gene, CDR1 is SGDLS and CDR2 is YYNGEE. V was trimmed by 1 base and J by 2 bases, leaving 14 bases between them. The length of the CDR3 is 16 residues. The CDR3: CASSVQSSFNTDTQYF. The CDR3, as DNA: TGTGCCAGCAGCGTACAATCGTCTTTTAACACAGATACGCAGTATTTT.

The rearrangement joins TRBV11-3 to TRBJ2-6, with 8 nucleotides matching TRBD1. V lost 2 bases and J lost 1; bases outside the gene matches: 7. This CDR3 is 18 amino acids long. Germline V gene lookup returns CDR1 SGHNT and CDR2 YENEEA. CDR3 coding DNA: TGTGCCAGCAGCTTAAGCAGGGGGCCTTTATCTGGGGCCAACGTCCTGACTTTC. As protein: CASSLSRGPLSGANVLTF.

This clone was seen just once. CDR3 nucleotides: TGTGCCAGCAGCTTTCTAGCGGGGGGCAGGAGCTCCTACAATGAGCAGTTCTTC. This gives the protein CASSFLAGGRSSYNEQFF. The chain combines TRBV7-9 with TRBJ2-1, with 11 bases lining up with TRBD2. Germline CDR1 is SEHNR and CDR2 is FQNEAQ (reference sequence). The CDR3 runs to 18 residues. The V segment lost 3 bases and the J segment 0 bases; nucleotides outside the gene matches: 7.

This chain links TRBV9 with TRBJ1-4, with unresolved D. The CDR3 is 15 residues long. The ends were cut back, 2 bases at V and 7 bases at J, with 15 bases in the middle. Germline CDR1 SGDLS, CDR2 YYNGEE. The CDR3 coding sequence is TGTGCCAGCAGCGTTAGCCCGCTGAAGGGTGAAAAACTGTTTTTT. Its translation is CASSVSPLKGEKLFF.

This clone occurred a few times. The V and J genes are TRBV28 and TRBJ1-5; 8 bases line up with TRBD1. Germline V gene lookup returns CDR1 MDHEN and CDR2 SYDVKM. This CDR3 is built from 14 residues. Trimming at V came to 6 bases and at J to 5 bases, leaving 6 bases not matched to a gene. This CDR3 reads CASRSTGEDQPQHF. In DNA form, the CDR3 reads TGTGCCAGCAGATCGACAGGGGAGGATCAGCCCCAGCATTTT.

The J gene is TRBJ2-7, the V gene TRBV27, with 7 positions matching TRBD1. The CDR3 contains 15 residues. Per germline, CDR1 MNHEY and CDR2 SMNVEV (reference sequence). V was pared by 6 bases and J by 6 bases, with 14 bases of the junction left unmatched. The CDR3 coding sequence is TGTGCCAGCAGGCCCCACGGGACAGCCCCTTCCGAGCAGTACTTC. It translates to CASRPHGTAPSEQYF.

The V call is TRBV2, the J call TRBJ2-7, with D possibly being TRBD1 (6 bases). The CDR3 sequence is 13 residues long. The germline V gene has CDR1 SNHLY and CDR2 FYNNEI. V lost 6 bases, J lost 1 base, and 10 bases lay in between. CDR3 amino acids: CASSSQGSYEQYF. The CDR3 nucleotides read TGTGCCAGCAGCTCACAGGGTTCCTACGAGCAGTACTTC.

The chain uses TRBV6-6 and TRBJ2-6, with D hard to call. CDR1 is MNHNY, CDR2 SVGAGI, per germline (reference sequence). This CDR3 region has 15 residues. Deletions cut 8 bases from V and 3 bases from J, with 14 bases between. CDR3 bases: TGTGCCAGCGGCCCGATAGACGGTGGGGCCAACGTCCTGACTTTC. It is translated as CASGPIDGGANVLTF.

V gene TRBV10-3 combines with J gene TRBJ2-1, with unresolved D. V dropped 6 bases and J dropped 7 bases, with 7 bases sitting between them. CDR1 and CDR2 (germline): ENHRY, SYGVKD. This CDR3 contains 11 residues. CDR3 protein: CAIRNKNEQFF. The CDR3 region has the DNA TGTGCCATCAGAAATAAGAATGAGCAGTTCTTC.